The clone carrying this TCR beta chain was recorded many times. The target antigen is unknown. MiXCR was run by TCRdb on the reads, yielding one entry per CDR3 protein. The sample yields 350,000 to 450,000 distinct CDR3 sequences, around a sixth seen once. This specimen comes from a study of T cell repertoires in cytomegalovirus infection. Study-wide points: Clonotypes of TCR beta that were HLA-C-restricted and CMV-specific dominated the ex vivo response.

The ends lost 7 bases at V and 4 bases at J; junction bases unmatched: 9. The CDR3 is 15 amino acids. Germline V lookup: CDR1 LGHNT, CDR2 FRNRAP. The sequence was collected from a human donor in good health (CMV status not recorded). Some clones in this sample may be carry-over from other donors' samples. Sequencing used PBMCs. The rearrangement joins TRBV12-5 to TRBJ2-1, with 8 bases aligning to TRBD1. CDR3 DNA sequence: TGTGCTAGTGTCCAGGACAGGGAGGCATACAATGAGCAGTTCTTC. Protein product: CASVQDREAYNEQFF.